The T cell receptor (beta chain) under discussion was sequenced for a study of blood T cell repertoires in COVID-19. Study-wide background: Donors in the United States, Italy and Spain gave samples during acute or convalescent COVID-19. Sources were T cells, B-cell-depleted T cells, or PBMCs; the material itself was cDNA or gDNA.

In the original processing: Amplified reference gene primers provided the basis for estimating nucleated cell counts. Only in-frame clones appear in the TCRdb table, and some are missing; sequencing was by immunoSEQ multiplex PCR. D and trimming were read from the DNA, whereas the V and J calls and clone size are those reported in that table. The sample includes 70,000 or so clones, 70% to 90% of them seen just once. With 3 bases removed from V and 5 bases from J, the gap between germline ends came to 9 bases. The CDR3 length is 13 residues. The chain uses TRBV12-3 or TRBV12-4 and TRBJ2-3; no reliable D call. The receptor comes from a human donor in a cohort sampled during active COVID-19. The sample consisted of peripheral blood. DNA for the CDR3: TGTGCCAGCAGTTTCCCCCCTAAAGATACGCAGTATTTT. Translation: CASSFPPKDTQYF.